Given below is one TCR beta chain in context. The sample originates from a study of shared T cell receptors in the human thymus. Clones were sequenced by immunoSEQ multiplex PCR, and TCRdb holds only the in-frame ones, with some missing. The table lists 500,000 to 550,000 clones, approximately 80% of them singletons. With 6 bases removed from V and 7 bases from J, the gap between germline ends came to 12 bases. The CDR3 totals 12 residues. Per the germline V gene, CDR1 is SNHLY and CDR2 is FYNNEI. The data were also submitted as part of a second study, on human thymus T cells. That investigation notes: Immunologically healthy infants in Finland undergoing congenital heart defect surgery were the donors. Resections obtained during corrective heart surgery supplied the thymus tissue. There appeared to be biased usage of V and J genes in thymic and blood repertoires. There were highly overlapping thymic repertoires among unrelated individuals, as related research reported.

The V and J genes are TRBV2 and TRBJ1-2, with a weak D call TRBD1 (6 bases). Sequenced sample: thymocytes. This receptor was taken from a boy under two years old with a congenital heart defect. Here the CDR3 reads CASRGGGCGYTF. CDR3 DNA: TGTGCCAGCAGGGGAGGGGGATGTGGCTACACCTTC.